Listed below are T cell receptor beta chains from one sample, sequenced in a study of blood T cell repertoires in COVID-19. Clones were sequenced by immunoSEQ multiplex PCR, and TCRdb holds only the in-frame ones, with some missing. The repertoire has approximately 10,000 clones, 70% to 75% of them found once; the top ten carry just over 6%. The specimen sequenced was peripheral blood. The receptors were sampled from a man aged 55 to 69 with COVID-19, enrolled during active disease. Both conserved end residues are part of each CDR3. The D gene is left open where the match is weak. For some rows the clone size is stated as once, few or many, or as a class when expanded; others skip it.

NA	TRBV19	14	TRBJ1-1	NA	TGTGCCAGTAGTTCTCGACAGACGAACACTGAAGCTTTCTTT	CASSSRQTNTEAFF
NA	TRBV10-3	16	TRBJ2-2	TRBD2	TGTGCCATCAGTGACTGGACTAGCGGGAATCCCGGGGAGCTGTTTTTT	CAISDWTSGNPGELFF
NA	TRBV5-1	14	TRBJ1-3	NA	TGCGCCAGCAGCTTGAAAGGAGAGGGAAACACCATATATTTT	CASSLKGEGNTIYF
few	TRBV27	16	TRBJ1-2	NA	TGTGCCAGCAGTTTCTACGCGGCGGGGGGAAACTATGGCTACACCTTC	CASSFYAAGGNYGYTF
medium-sized	TRBV19	13	TRBJ1-6	NA	TGTGCCAGTAGTATAGCGGGGAATTCACCCCTCCACTTT	CASSIAGNSPLHF
NA	TRBV4-1	16	TRBJ2-4	TRBD2	TGCGCCAGCAGCAAGACTAGCGGGGGGACCAAAAACATTCAGTACTTC	CASSKTSGGTKNIQYF
NA	TRBV5-1	16	TRBJ1-2	NA	TGCGCCAGCAGCTTCACTACAGGGACCTCTAACTATGGCTACACCTTC	CASSFTTGTSNYGYTF
few	TRBV4-1	14	TRBJ1-1	NA	TGCGCCAGCAGCCTAGGGGTAGGGAGGACTGAAGCTTTCTTT	CASSLGVGRTEAFF
NA	TRBV24-1	13	TRBJ1-1	NA	TGTGCCACCAGTGCCCAAAGGGGGACTGAAGCTTTCTTT	CATSAQRGTEAFF
NA	TRBV3-1/TRBV3-2	16	TRBJ2-2	TRBD1	TGTGCCAGCAGCCCCCGGGACAGGGGGATCTTCGGGGAGCTGTTTTTT	CASSPRDRGIFGELFF
NA	TRBV10-3	16	TRBJ1-4	TRBD1	TGTGCCATCAGTGAGGCATGGACAGGAAAAAATGAAAAACTGTTTTTT	CAISEAWTGKNEKLFF
NA	TRBV15	15	TRBJ2-5	NA	TGTGCCACCAGCAGAGATAGTCCAGGGAGGGAGACCCAGTACTTC	CATSRDSPGRETQYF
once	TRBV5-1	14	TRBJ1-6	NA	TGCGCCAGCAGCTTGGCGGGTTTCGAATCACCCCTCCACTTT	CASSLAGFESPLHF
NA	TRBV27	13	TRBJ2-2	NA	TGTGCCAGCAGTTTATTTCTTCCCGGGGAGCTGTTTTTT	CASSLFLPGELFF
NA	TRBV7-9	15	TRBJ1-1	NA	TGTGCCAGCAGCCCCGGGGAGGGGCAAAACACTGAAGCTTTCTTT	CASSPGEGQNTEAFF
NA	TRBV13	13	TRBJ2-1	NA	TGTGCCAGCAGCGTTTACATCCTAGATGAGCAGTTCTTC	CASSVYILDEQFF
NA	TRBV19	15	TRBJ2-2	TRBD2	TGTGCCAGTAGTATTTGGGGGGAGGGCACCGGGGAGCTGTTTTTT	CASSIWGEGTGELFF
few	TRBV7-9	15	TRBJ1-2	NA	TGTGCCAGCAGCGATCCAACAGGTTTGAACTATGGCTACACCTTC	CASSDPTGLNYGYTF
NA	TRBV4-1	14	TRBJ2-2	NA	TGCGCCAGCAGCCGAGCTAGGGGTCCCGGGGAGCTGTTTTTT	CASSRARGPGELFF
NA	TRBV5-4	14	TRBJ1-6	NA	TGTGCCAGCAGCCGAACACAGGGAAATTCACCCCTCCACTTT	CASSRTQGNSPLHF
NA	TRBV27	14	TRBJ1-2	NA	TGTGCCAGCAGTTTATCCCAGGCAAACTATGGCTACACCTTC	CASSLSQANYGYTF
medium-sized	TRBV18	14	TRBJ1-2	NA	TGTGCCAGCTCACCAGAGACACACCAATATGGCTACACCTTC	CASSPETHQYGYTF
NA	TRBV2	14	TRBJ1-5	NA	TGTGCCAGCACTTCGGGACACCACAATCAGCCCCAGCATTTT	CASTSGHHNQPQHF
NA	TRBV27	15	TRBJ1-2	NA	TGTGCCAGCAGTCCTGCAGGGGCTTTAGACTATGGCTACACCTTC	CASSPAGALDYGYTF
NA	TRBV5-8	15	TRBJ1-2	TRBD1	TGTGCCAGCAGCACCGGGGGACAGTTTAACTATGGCTACACCTTC	CASSTGGQFNYGYTF
NA	TRBV6-6	14	TRBJ2-3	NA	TGTGCCAGCAGTTTCGACAGTAGCACAGATACGCAGTATTTT	CASSFDSSTDTQYF
NA	TRBV7-9	18	TRBJ1-4	TRBD1	TGTGCCAGCAGCCACCGGGACAGGGGAGGTTGGAGTTTAGGTAAACTGTTTTTT	CASSHRDRGGWSLGKLFF
NA	TRBV29-1	15	TRBJ2-1	TRBD2	TGCAGCGTTGAAAAGGGACTAGCGGGGATCAATGAGCAGTTCTTC	CSVEKGLAGINEQFF
NA	TRBV5-3	18	TRBJ1-6	NA	TGTGCCAGAAGCTTGGCGCGGCAGGGCAGGGGCTATAATTCACCCCTCCACTTT	CARSLARQGRGYNSPLHF
few	TRBV19	15	TRBJ1-1	NA	TGTGCCAGTAGTATGGAGACGGGGGGTGGCACTGAAGCTTTCTTT	CASSMETGGGTEAFF
few	TRBV21-1	14	TRBJ2-2	NA	TGTGCCAGCAGCAATGGGACAGGGTCCGGGGAGCTGTTTTTT	CASSNGTGSGELFF
NA	TRBV2	13	TRBJ2-4	NA	TGTGCCAGCAGTGAAGCGCCGGGGTACATTCAGTACTTC	CASSEAPGYIQYF
NA	TRBV19	17	TRBJ1-2	NA	TGTGCCAGTAGTATAGATATTGGGTACAGGGAGATCTCTGGCTACACCTTC	CASSIDIGYREISGYTF
NA	TRBV9	16	TRBJ1-3	NA	TGTGCCAGCAGCGTAGGCATAGCGGAGCGGGGAAACACCATATATTTT	CASSVGIAERGNTIYF
NA	TRBV30	13	TRBJ1-6	NA	TGTGCCTGTGAACAGTCCTATAATTCACCCCTCCACTTT	CACEQSYNSPLHF
NA	TRBV29-1	12	TRBJ1-4	NA	TGCAGCGTGCTCGGAAGCGATGAAAAACTGTTTTTT	CSVLGSDEKLFF
NA	TRBV6-5	14	TRBJ1-2	NA	TGTGCCAGCAGTTACTCGGCGGGGGCCTATGGCTACACCTTC	CASSYSAGAYGYTF
NA	TRBV29-1	13	TRBJ1-2	TRBD1	TGCAGCGTCCGGACAGGGGACTACTATGGCTACACCTTC	CSVRTGDYYGYTF
few	TRBV6-2/TRBV6-3	13	TRBJ1-2	NA	TGTGCCAGCAGTGCCCGGGGGTCCTATGGCTACACCTTC	CASSARGSYGYTF
few	TRBV6-5	13	TRBJ2-1	TRBD1	TGTGCCAGGACAGGGGCCTCCTACAATGAGCAGTTCTTC	CARTGASYNEQFF
NA	TRBV13	12	TRBJ1-4	NA	TGTGCCAGCAGCTCCTCACCGGGTGAACTGTTTTTT	CASSSSPGELFF
NA	TRBV30	14	TRBJ2-1	NA	TGTGCCTGGTCCGACGGGAGCTCCTACAATGAGCAGTTCTTC	CAWSDGSSYNEQFF
NA	TRBV2	14	TRBJ2-1	TRBD2	TGTGCCAGCCCTCGGGAGGGCCTCGACAATGAGCAGTTCTTC	CASPREGLDNEQFF
NA	TRBV7-9	11	TRBJ1-1	NA	TGTGCCAGCAGCTTAAAGCCCCAATCCTTCTTT	CASSLKPQSFF
few	TRBV4-1	16	TRBJ1-2	NA	TGCGCCAGCAGCCCCCAATCGACAGTACCAAGAGAGGGCTACACCTTC	CASSPQSTVPREGYTF
few	TRBV6-5	14	TRBJ1-5	TRBD1	TGTGCCAGCAGCCGGACAGGGAGGAATCAGCCCCAGCATTTT	CASSRTGRNQPQHF
NA	TRBV6-5	15	TRBJ2-1	NA	TGTGCCAGCAGTTGGGGTAGCGTAGACTACAATGAGCAGTTCTTC	CASSWGSVDYNEQFF
NA	TRBV6-5	12	TRBJ2-2	NA	TGTGCCAGCAGTAGCGGGACCGGGGAGCTGTTTTTT	CASSSGTGELFF
NA	TRBV18	15	TRBJ2-2	NA	TGTGCCAGCTCACCAAGACAGACGAACACCGGGGAGCTGTTTTTT	CASSPRQTNTGELFF
NA	TRBV5-4	14	TRBJ1-5	TRBD1	TGTGCCAGCAGCTTTGGGACAGGAAATCAGCCCCAGCATTTT	CASSFGTGNQPQHF
large	TRBV13	15	TRBJ2-5	NA	TGTGCCAGCAGCCCGCACCTAGAAAACCAAGAGACCCAGTACTTC	CASSPHLENQETQYF
few	TRBV29-1	14	TRBJ1-1	NA	TGCAGCATGTGGCCACAGGGCGCGAACACTGAAGCTTTCTTT	CSMWPQGANTEAFF
NA	TRBV29-1	13	TRBJ2-7	NA	TGCAGCGTTCGCCCCGAATATAGCTACGAGCAGTACTTC	CSVRPEYSYEQYF
once	TRBV30	18	TRBJ2-3	TRBD1	TGTGCCTGGAGTGTACGTTTTAGGTTTCGACAGGGAGCAGATACGCAGTATTTT	CAWSVRFRFRQGADTQYF
NA	TRBV5-1	15	TRBJ2-7	TRBD1	TGCGCCAGCAGCTTGGACAGGGGGTCAGATGGCGAGCAGTACTTC	CASSLDRGSDGEQYF
few	TRBV2	18	TRBJ2-7	TRBD2	TGTGCCAGCAGTGATCGGACTAGCGGGGGGGCCCGGACCTACGAGCAGTACTTC	CASSDRTSGGARTYEQYF
few	TRBV27	16	TRBJ1-2	NA	TGTGCCAGCAGTTTATCCGCCCGGGTAGAGTACTATGGCTACACCTTC	CASSLSARVEYYGYTF